A single TCR beta chain is shown here with its context. What it binds is not known. The data originate from a study of shared clonotypes between healthy human individuals. Study-wide context: The donor pool was made up of a couple of women and a few men aged 18 to 49.

General study findings and limits: Rarefaction indicated that sorted-subset sequencing remained incomplete although depth was large. In having few donors, the study represented limited genetic and exposure-history diversity. Larger estimated richness was generally seen in naive subsets than in memory subsets.

Profiling relied on immunoSEQ multiplex PCR, and the TCRdb table lists in-frame clones only, not all of them. The data contain roughly 300,000 clones, more than 60% of them seen just once; the ten biggest clones take up roughly a tenth. The V and J ends lost 5 bases and 4 bases, in that order; junction bases with no gene match: 4. The V gene's germline CDR1 is MNHEY and CDR2 SVGAGI. CDR3 length: 15 residues. The chain recombines TRBV6-5 with TRBJ2-1, with 11 bases matching TRBD2. This sequence originates from a man aged 30 to 45 in good health. Sequencing used memory CD4+ T cells sorted from blood. Regarding subset: CD45RA-negative fraction. Here the CDR3 reads CASSPGTSGYNEQFF. For the CDR3, the DNA is TGTGCCAGCAGTCCCGGGACTAGCGGATACAATGAGCAGTTCTTC.